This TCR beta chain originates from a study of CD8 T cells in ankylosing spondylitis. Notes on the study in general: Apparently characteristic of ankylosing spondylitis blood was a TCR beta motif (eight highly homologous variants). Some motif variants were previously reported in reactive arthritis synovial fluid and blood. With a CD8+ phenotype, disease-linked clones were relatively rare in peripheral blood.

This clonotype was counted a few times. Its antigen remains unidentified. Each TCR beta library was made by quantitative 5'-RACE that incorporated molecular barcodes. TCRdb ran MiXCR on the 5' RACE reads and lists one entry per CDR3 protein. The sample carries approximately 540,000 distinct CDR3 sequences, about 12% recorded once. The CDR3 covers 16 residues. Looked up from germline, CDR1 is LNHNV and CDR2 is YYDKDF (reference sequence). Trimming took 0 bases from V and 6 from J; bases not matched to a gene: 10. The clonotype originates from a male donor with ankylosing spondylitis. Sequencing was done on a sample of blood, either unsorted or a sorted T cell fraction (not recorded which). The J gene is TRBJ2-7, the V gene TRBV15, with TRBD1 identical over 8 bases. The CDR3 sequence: CATSREPPDRVGEQYV. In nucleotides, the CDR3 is TGTGCCACCAGCAGAGAACCTCCGGACAGGGTTGGCGAGCAGTACGTC.